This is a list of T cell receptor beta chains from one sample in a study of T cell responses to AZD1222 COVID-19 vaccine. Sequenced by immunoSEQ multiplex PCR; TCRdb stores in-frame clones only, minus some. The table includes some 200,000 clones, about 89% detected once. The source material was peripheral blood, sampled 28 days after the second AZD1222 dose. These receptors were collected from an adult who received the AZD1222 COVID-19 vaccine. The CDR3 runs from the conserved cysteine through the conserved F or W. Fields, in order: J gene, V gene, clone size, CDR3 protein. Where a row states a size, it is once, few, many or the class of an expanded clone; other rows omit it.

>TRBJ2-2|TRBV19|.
CASSKGLAGSTGELFF
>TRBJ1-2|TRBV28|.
CASSLVDRVGYGYTF
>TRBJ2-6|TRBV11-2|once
CASTPLMGANVLTF
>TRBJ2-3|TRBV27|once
CASRPGTGASLGTQYF
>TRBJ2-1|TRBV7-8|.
CASSLQGLNEQFF
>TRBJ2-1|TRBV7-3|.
CASSREEGSYNEQFF
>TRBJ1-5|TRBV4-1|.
CASSQSGTGQNQPQHF
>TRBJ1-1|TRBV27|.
CASRTGERNTEAFF
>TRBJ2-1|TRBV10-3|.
CAISAKGQGMYNEQFF
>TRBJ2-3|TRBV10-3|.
CAISDPTSGKGITQYF
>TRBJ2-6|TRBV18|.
CASSPLWGAGANVLTF
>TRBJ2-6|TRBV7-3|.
CASSWGQSGANVLTF
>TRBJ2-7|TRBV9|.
CASSPGRVASYEQYF
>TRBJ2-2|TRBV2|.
CASGVKGTGELFF
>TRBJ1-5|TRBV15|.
CATSRLQGGNQPQHF
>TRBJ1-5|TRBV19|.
CASTLDRDQPQHF
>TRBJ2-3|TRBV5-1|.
CASRPGGGRSDTQYF
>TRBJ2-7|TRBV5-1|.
CASSFSGSAYEQYF
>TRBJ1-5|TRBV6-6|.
CASSGVNQPQHF
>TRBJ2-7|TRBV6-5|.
CASRDTLNSYEQYF
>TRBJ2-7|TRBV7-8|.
CASSLVRTGVEQYF
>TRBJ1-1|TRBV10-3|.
CAISENRGHTEAFF
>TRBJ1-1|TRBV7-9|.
CAFEGATEAFF
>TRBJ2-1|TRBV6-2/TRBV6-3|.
CASSAGQESYNEQFF
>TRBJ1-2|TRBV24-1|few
CATMSQEIYGYTF
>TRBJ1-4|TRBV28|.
CASSPGGESFEKLFF
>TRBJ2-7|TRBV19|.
CASSDTPGPYEQYF
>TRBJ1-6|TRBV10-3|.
CAISLSEGGNSPLHF
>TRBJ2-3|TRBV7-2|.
CASSSNERQYTDTQYF
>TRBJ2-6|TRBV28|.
CASSLWEGGSGANVLTF
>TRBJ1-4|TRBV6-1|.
CASSDWQGANEKLFF
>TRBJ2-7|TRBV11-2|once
CASSPTSGKWEQYF
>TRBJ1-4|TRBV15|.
CATSPNINEKLFF
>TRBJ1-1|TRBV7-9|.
CASSLSGGLNTEAFF
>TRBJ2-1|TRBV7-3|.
CASSYGTGQADNEQFF
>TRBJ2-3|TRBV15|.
CATSSFLAGGYTQYF
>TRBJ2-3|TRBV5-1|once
CASSLGDSGGDTQYF
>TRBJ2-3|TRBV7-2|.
CASSFSGTSGSWTDTQYF
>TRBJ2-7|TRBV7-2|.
CASSLVLAGGSYEQYF
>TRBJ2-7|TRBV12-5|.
CASGSGQGDYEQYF
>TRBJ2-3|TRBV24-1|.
CATSVSSGSTDTQYF
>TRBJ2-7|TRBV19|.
CASSIGPGTYEQYF
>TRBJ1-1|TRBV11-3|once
CASSLETGVGKAFF
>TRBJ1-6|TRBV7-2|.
CASSLNTGVVSPLHF
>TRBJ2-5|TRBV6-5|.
CASGPGGVGETQYF
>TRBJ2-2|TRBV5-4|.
CASSLDPGGYSGELFF
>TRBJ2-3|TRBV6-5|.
CASRQVASTDTQYF
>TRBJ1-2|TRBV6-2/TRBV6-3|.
CASSYPGGATDGYTF
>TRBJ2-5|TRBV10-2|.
CASRKGLAGAETQYF